The present T cell receptor beta chain was sequenced within a study of blood T cell repertoires in COVID-19. Trimming took 0 bases from V and 9 from J, leaving 13 bases between them. This CDR3 has 15 amino acids. Germline CDR1 reads SGDLS; CDR2 reads YYNGEE. The protocol was immunoSEQ multiplex PCR, while the TCRdb copy is restricted to in-frame clones and leaves out a portion. This sample has around 300,000 clones, with about 85% found just once. The chain is built from TRBV9 and TRBJ1-6; D perhaps matches TRBD1 (6 bases). Sequences were obtained from peripheral blood. The sequence derives from a human donor in a cohort sampled during active COVID-19. The CDR3 DNA follows: TGTGCCAGCAGCGTAGGTCAGGGGTTGATTTCACCCCTCCACTTT. Encoded protein: CASSVGQGLISPLHF.